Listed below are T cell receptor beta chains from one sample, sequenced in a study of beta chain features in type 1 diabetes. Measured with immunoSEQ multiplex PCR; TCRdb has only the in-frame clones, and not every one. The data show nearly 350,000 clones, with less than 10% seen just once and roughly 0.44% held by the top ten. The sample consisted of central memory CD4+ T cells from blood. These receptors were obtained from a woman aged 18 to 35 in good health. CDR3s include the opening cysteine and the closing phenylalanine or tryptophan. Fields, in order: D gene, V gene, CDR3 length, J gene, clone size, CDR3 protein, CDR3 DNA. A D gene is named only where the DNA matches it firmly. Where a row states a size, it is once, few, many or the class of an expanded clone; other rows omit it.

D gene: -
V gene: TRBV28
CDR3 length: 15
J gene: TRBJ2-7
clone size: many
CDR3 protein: CASSFSSLAGIQQYF
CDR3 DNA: TGTGCCAGCAGTTTTTCTTCTCTAGCCGGGATACAGCAGTACTTC

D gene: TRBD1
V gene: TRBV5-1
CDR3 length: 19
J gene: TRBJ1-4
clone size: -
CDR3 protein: CASSLDRQGQSLANEKLFF
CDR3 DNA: TGCGCCAGCAGCTTGGACCGACAGGGGCAGTCGTTGGCTAATGAAAAACTGTTTTTT

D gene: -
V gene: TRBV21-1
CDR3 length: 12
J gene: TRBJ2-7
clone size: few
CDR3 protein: CAGHGRAYEQYF
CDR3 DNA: TGTGCCGGCCACGGGCGGGCCTACGAGCAGTACTTC

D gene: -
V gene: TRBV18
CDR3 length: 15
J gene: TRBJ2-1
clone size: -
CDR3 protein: CASSPPGLRNNEQFF
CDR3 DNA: TGTGCCAGCTCACCCCCTGGACTAAGGAACAATGAGCAGTTCTTC

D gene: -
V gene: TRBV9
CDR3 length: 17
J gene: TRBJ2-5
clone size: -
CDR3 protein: CASSVGFGGQNQETQYF
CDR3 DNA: TGTGCCAGCAGCGTAGGTTTCGGGGGCCAGAACCAAGAGACCCAGTACTTC

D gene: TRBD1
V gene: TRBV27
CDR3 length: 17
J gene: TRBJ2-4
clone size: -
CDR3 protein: CASRRQGTGRAKNIQYF
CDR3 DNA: TGTGCCAGCAGACGACAGGGGACAGGGAGAGCCAAAAACATTCAGTACTTC

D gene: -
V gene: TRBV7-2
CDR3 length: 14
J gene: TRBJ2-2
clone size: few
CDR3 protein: CASSVDSYTGELFF
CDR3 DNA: TGTGCCAGCAGCGTAGACTCCTACACCGGGGAGCTGTTTTTT

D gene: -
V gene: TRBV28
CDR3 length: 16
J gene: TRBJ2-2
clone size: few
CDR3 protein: CASSFRGLPNTGELFF
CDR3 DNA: TGTGCCAGCAGTTTTAGAGGATTACCGAACACCGGGGAGCTGTTTTTT

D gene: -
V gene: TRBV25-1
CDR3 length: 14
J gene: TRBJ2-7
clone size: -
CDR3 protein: CASSAGYVPYEQYF
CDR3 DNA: TGTGCCAGCAGTGCGGGCTACGTCCCCTACGAGCAGTACTTC

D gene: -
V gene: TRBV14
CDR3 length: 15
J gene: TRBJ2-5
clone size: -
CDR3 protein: CASSRLLAAQETQYF
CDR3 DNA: TGTGCCAGCAGCCGTCTGTTGGCAGCCCAAGAGACCCAGTACTTC

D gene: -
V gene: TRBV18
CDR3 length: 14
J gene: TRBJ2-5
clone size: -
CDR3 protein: CASSPRDIQETQYF
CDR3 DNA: TGTGCCAGCTCACCCAGGGACATTCAAGAGACCCAGTACTTC

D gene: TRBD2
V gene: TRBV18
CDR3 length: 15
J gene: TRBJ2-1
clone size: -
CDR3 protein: CASSADFGGYNEQFF
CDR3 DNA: TGTGCCAGCTCAGCCGATTTCGGGGGGTACAATGAGCAGTTCTTC

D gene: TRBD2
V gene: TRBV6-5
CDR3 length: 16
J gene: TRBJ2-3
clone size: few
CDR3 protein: CASSYLSGTSTDTQYF
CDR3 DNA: TGTGCCAGCAGTTACCTAAGCGGGACTAGCACAGATACGCAGTATTTT

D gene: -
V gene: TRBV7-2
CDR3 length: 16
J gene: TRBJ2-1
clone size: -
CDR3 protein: CASRQAGTSSYNEQFF
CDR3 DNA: TGTGCCAGCAGGCAAGCTGGAACCAGCTCCTACAATGAGCAGTTCTTC

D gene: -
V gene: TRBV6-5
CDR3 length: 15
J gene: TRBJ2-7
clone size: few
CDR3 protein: CASSYSILEDYEQYF
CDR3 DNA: TGTGCCAGCAGTTACTCGATTCTAGAAGACTACGAGCAGTACTTC

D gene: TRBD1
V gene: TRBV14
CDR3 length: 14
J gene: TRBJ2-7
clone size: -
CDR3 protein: CASSSHRGVDEQYF
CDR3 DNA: TGTGCCAGCAGCTCACACAGGGGAGTCGACGAGCAGTACTTC

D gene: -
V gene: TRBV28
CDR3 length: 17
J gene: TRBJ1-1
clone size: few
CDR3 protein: CASSLSGGTDGNTEAFF
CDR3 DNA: TGTGCCAGCAGTTTATCAGGTGGAACGGATGGGAACACTGAAGCTTTCTTT

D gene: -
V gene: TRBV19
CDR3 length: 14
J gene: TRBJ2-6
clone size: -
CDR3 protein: CASSISSGANVLTF
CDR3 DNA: TGTGCCAGTAGTATTAGCTCTGGGGCCAACGTCCTGACTTTC

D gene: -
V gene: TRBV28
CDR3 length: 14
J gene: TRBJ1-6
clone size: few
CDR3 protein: CASTARRENSPLHF
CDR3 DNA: TGTGCCAGCACCGCCCGGAGGGAGAATTCACCCCTCCACTTT

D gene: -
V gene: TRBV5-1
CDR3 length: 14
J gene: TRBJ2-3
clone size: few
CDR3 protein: CASSFRGIRDTQYF
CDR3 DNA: TGCGCCAGCAGCTTTCGCGGGATCAGAGATACGCAGTATTTT

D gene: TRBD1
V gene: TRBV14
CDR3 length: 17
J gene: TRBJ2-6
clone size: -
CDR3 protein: CASSLLTGADGANVLTF
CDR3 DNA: TGTGCCAGCAGTTTACTAACAGGGGCGGATGGGGCCAACGTCCTGACTTTC

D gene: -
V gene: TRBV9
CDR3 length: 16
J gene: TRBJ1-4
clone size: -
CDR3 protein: CASSPTSPGPNEKLFF
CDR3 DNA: TGTGCCAGCAGCCCCACTTCGCCGGGGCCGAATGAAAAACTGTTTTTT

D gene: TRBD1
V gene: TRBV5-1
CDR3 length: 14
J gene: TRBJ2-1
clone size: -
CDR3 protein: CASSGQGAANEQFF
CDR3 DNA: TGCGCCAGCAGCGGACAGGGGGCCGCGAATGAGCAGTTCTTC

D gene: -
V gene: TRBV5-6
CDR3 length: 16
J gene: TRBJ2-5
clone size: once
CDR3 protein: CASRDLGSSLQETQYF
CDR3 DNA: TGTGCCAGCAGAGATCTCGGCAGCTCCCTCCAAGAGACCCAGTACTTC

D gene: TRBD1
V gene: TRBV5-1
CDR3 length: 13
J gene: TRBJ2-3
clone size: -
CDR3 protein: CASRLDRIDTQYF
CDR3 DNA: TGCGCCAGCAGATTGGACAGGATCGATACGCAGTATTTT

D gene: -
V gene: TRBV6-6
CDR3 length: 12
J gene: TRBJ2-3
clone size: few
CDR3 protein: CASSRETDTQYF
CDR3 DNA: TGTGCCAGCAGTCGAGAAACAGATACGCAGTATTTT

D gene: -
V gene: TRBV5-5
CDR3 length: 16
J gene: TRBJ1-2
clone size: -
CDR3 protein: CASSLGGAVANYGYTF
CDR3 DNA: TGTGCCAGCAGCTTGGGTGGGGCCGTAGCTAACTATGGCTACACCTTC

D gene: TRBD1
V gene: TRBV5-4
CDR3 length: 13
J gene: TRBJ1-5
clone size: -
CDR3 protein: CASSQGANQPQHF
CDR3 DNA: TGTGCCAGCAGTCAGGGGGCCAATCAGCCCCAGCATTTT

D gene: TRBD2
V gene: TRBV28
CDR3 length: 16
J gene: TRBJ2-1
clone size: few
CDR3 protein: CASRSSGTHQYNEQFF
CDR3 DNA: TGTGCCAGCAGGTCTAGCGGGACCCATCAATACAATGAGCAGTTCTTC

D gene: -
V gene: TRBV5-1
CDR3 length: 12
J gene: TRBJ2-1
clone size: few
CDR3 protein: CASSLGGYEQFF
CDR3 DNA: TGCGCCAGCAGCTTGGGGGGCTATGAGCAGTTCTTC

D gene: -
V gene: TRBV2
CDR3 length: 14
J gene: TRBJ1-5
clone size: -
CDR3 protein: CASSEEAGGRPQHF
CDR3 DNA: TGTGCCAGCAGTGAAGAGGCGGGCGGCCGGCCCCAGCATTTT

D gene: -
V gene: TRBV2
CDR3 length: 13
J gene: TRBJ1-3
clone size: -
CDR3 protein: CASNSETGNTIYF
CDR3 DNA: TGTGCCAGCAACAGCGAGACTGGAAACACCATATATTTT

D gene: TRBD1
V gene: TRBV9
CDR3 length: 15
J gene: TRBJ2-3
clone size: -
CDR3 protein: CASSSRTGSTDTQYF
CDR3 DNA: TGTGCCAGCAGCTCCAGGACAGGAAGCACAGATACGCAGTATTTT

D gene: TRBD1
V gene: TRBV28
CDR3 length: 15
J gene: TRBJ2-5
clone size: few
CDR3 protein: CASSTQTGGLETQYF
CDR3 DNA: TGTGCCAGCAGTACACAGACAGGGGGCCTTGAGACCCAGTACTTC

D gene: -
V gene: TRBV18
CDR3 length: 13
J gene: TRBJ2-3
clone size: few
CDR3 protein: CASSRLDWDTQYF
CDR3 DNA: TGTGCCAGCTCTCGACTAGATTGGGATACGCAGTATTTT

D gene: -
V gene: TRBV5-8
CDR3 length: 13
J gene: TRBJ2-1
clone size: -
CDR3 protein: CASSSRLSHEQFF
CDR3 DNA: TGTGCCAGCAGCTCAAGACTATCCCATGAGCAGTTCTTC

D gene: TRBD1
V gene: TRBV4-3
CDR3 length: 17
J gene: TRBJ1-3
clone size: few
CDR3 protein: CASSQATDRATGNTIYF
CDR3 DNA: TGCGCCAGCAGCCAAGCGACCGACAGGGCAACTGGAAACACCATATATTTT

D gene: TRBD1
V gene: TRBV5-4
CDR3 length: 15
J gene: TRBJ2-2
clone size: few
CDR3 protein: CASSTGGTGAGELFF
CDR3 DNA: TGTGCCAGCAGCACGGGAGGGACAGGGGCGGGGGAGCTGTTTTTT

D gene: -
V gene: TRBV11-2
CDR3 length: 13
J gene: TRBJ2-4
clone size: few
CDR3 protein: CASTKGVSNIQYF
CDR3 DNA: TGTGCCAGCACCAAAGGGGTGTCGAACATTCAGTACTTC

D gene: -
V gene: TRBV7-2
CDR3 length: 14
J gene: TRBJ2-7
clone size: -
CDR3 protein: CASSLGVVGGREYF
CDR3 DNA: TGTGCCAGCAGCTTAGGAGTCGTCGGGGGTAGGGAGTACTTC

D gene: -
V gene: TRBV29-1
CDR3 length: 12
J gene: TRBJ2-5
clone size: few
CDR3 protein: CSVEKGGETQYF
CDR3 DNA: TGCAGCGTTGAAAAGGGCGGGGAGACCCAGTACTTC

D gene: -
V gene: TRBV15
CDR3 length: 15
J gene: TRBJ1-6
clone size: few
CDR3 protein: CATSRAPGDNSPLHF
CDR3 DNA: TGTGCCACCAGCAGAGCGCCAGGGGATAATTCACCCCTCCACTTT

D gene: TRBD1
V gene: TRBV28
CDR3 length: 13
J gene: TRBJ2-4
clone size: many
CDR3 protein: CASRQGMGNIQYF
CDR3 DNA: TGTGCCAGCCGACAGGGGATGGGAAACATTCAGTACTTC

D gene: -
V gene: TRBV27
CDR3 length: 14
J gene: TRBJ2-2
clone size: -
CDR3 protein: CASSFEGYTGELFF
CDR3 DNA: TGTGCCAGCAGTTTTGAGGGATACACCGGGGAGCTGTTTTTT

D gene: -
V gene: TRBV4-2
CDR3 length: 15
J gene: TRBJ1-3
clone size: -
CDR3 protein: CASSQDGGPGNTIYF
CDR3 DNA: TGTGCCAGCAGCCAAGATGGAGGGCCTGGAAACACCATATATTTT

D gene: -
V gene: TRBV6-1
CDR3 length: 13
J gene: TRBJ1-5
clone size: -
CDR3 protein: CASVQGSNQPQHF
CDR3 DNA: TGTGCCAGCGTTCAGGGGAGCAATCAGCCCCAGCATTTT

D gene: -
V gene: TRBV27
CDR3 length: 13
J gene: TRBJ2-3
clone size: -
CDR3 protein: CASSLRPPDTQYF
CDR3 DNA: TGTGCCAGCAGTTTACGGCCCCCAGATACGCAGTATTTT

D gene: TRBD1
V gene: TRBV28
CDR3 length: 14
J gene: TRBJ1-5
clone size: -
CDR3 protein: CASRDRGSNQPQHF
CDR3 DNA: TGTGCCAGCAGAGACAGGGGTAGCAATCAGCCCCAGCATTTT

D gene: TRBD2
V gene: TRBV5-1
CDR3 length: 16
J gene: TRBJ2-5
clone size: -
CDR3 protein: CASSLASSGHQETQYF
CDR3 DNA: TGCGCCAGCAGCTTGGCTTCTAGCGGGCACCAAGAGACCCAGTACTTC

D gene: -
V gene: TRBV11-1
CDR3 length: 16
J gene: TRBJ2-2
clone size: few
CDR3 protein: CASSLSKKVAAGELFF
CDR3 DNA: TGTGCCAGCAGCCTTTCGAAGAAAGTGGCAGCCGGGGAGCTGTTTTTT

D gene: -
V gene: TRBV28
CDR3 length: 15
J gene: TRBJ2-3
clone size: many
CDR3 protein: CASRSWGGSTDTQYF
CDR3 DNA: TGTGCCAGCAGGTCCTGGGGCGGAAGCACAGATACGCAGTATTTT

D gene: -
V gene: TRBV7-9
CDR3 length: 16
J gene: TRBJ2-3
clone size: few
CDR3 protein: CASSPYSGVGTDTQYF
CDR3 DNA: TGTGCCAGCAGCCCTTACAGCGGCGTAGGCACAGATACGCAGTATTTT

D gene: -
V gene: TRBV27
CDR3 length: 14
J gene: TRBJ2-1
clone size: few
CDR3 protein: CASISHTGYNEQFF
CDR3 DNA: TGTGCCAGCATTTCCCACACCGGGTACAATGAGCAGTTCTTC

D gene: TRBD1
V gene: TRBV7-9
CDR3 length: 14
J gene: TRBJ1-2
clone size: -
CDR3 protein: CASSWDRANYGYTF
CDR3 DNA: TGTGCCAGCAGCTGGGACAGGGCGAACTATGGCTACACCTTC

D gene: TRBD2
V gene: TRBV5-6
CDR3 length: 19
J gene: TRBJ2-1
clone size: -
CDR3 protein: CASSLFLAGVRIDYNEQFF
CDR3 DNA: TGTGCCAGCAGCTTGTTTCTAGCGGGAGTTCGGATAGACTACAATGAGCAGTTCTTC